This T cell receptor (beta chain) emerged from a study of regulatory T cells in long-lasting Graves disease. V was trimmed by 0 bases and J by 4 bases, leaving 7 bases between them. Germline V gene sequence: CDR1 MNHEY, CDR2 SVGEGT. The CDR3 has 14 amino acids. Combining iRepertoire HTBI primers with Arm-PCR of CDR3 regions, the authors built TCR beta libraries. Via MiXCR, TCRdb re-called the multiplex PCR reads, giving one row per CDR3 protein. The table includes some 450,000 distinct CDR3 sequences, 15% to 20% detected once. This clonotype has only a few counts. Noted time point: newly diagnosed GD, antithyroid drugs for less than 3 months. The authors made the TCR library using RNA they extracted from PBMCs. These data were likewise used in another study, on T cells in Graves' hyperthyroidism and ophthalmopathy. Per that study: Among thyroid clonotypes expanded above 0.001, most also appeared in blood.

The TCR sequence derives from a woman aged 25 to 39 with Graves disease. The sample consisted of peripheral blood mononuclear cells (PBMCs), taken at new diagnosis, from a patient treated with antithyroid drugs. V is TRBV6-2 or TRBV6-3 and J is TRBJ1-5; D is undetermined. The CDR3 nucleotides read TGTGCCAGCAGTTACTCGCCAAGGAATCAGCCCCAGCATTTT. This gives the protein CASSYSPRNQPQHF.